Described below is a single TCR beta chain sequence and its context. Its cognate antigen has yet to be identified. The input lacks base qualities; no much larger clone sits a single base away. This entry belongs to a study of CD8 T cells in ankylosing spondylitis (dated by TCRdb to about 2017). At the level of the whole study: The study set out to find disease-linked TCR variants by profiling T cell receptor beta repertoires in ankylosing spondylitis patients and healthy donors. Samples of peripheral blood were taken, and for ankylosing spondylitis patients, synovial fluid was collected as well. In total, the full study cohort was made up of 95 to 110 healthy donors and 20 to 25 ankylosing spondylitis patients.

The sequencing machine was an Illumina HiSeq 2500. Quantitative 5'-RACE with molecular barcodes was the method used to prepare the TCR beta libraries. Processing in the source paper ran as follows. Disease-linked TCR variants were identified with a new computational method built on a probabilistic model of VDJ rearrangement. TCRdb itself trimmed the public reads at Q25 with fastp, ran MiXCR and retained productive beta chains. All rows with the same CDR3 protein become a single entry with the most common DNA and genes. In this record, the V and J calls reflect TCRdb's handling and not the investigators' own analysis. Within this sample are around 450,000 distinct CDR3 sequences, with roughly a quarter of them counted one time only. The ten largest make up about 0.9% of the sample. Germline trimming: 3 bases from V, 7 bases from J; junction bases outside gene matches: 8. CDR1 DFQATT and CDR2 SNEGSKA were looked up in the germline V gene (reference sequence). The CDR3, from cysteine to phenylalanine, totals 15 residues. Only CDR3 DNA remains: 45 bases, in frame from the first base.

Paper-wide results and their limitations: The disease-linked clones were reported as significantly enriched in matched synovial fluid samples from ankylosing spondylitis patients. Some motif variants had previously been reported in the synovial fluid and blood of reactive arthritis patients, which suggests shared mechanisms of disease initiation. In peripheral blood, the disease-linked clones were found at relatively low frequencies and had a CD8+ phenotype. Blood from ankylosing spondylitis patients appeared to be characterized by a TCR beta motif composed of about eight highly homologous amino acid variants.

The TCR comes from a male donor with ankylosing spondylitis. Sequencing used blood, either unsorted or a sorted T cell fraction (not recorded which). Rearrangement joined TRBV20-1 to TRBJ2-1, with 11 central nucleotides matching TRBD2. The nucleotides read TGCAGTGCTAGTAGTAGCGGGAGGGCGTTGAATGAGCAGTTCTTC. This is translated as CSASSSGRALNEQFF.